This passage covers 25 T cell receptor beta chains from one sample sequenced in a study of blood T cell repertoires in COVID-19. Generated by immunoSEQ multiplex PCR, the TCRdb table keeps only in-frame clones and is missing some. The sample gives approximately 240,000 clones, approximately 80% of which show up once; 4.5% to 6% is in the top ten. Input material: peripheral blood. The source is a woman aged 55-69 years who had recovered from COVID-19.

The chain is built from TRBV2 and TRBJ2-3, with D possibly TRBD2 on 7 matching bases. There are 11 residues in the CDR3. Germline CDR1 and CDR2: SNHLY and FYNNEI. Trimming removed 8 bases from V and 8 bases from J, with 11 bases in between. CDR3 sequence (DNA): TGTGCCAGCGGGGGGGCGGCTACGCAGTATTTT. This codes for CASGGAATQYF. Combining the CDR3 with reference TRBV2 and TRBJ2-3 gives the whole variable domain EPEVTQTPSHQVTQMGQEVILRCVPISNHLYFYWYRQILGQKVEFLVSFYNNEISEKSEIFDDQFSVERPDGSNFTLKIRSTKLEDSAMYFCASGGAATQYFGPGTRLTVL.

This clone was seen once. The gene calls are TRBV5-4 and TRBJ2-5, with D possibly TRBD1 on 6 matching bases. Trimming took 2 bases from V and 1 from J, leaving 12 bases between them. CDR1 and CDR2 from the germline V gene are SGHNT and YYREEE (reference sequence). The CDR3 has 15 amino acids. CDR3 sequence reads: CASSFLPGAQETQYF. DNA of the CDR3: TGTGCCAGCAGCTTCCTTCCAGGGGCCCAAGAGACCCAGTACTTC.

The gene calls are TRBV13 and TRBJ2-7; 10 positions agree with TRBD1. The CDR3 consists of 14 residues. V shed 0 bases and J 5 bases; nucleotides not matched to a gene: 1. From germline, CDR1 is PRHDT and CDR2 FYEKMQ (reference sequence). CDR3 amino acids: CASSLGDRGDEQYF. CDR3 nucleotide sequence: TGTGCCAGCAGCTTAGGGGACAGGGGGGACGAGCAGTACTTC. Filled out from reference TRBV13 and TRBJ2-7, the complete variable domain reads AAGVIQSPRHLIKEKRETATLKCYPIPRHDTVYWYQQGPGQDPQFLISFYEKMQSDKGSIPDRFSAQQFSDYHSELNMSSLELGDSALYFCASSLGDRGDEQYFGPGTRLTVT.

This clone was seen repeatedly, ten times or more. The V gene is TRBV9, the J gene TRBJ1-1; D is undetermined. The CDR3 loop spans 12 amino acids. Per germline, CDR1 SGDLS and CDR2 YYNGEE. The V end lost 7 bases, the J end lost 10 bases, and 17 bases lay between the germline ends. The CDR3, as DNA: TGTGCCAGCCAACCTCAACTGTCCCCAGCTTTCTTT. As protein: CASQPQLSPAFF.

V gene TRBV4-1 combines with J gene TRBJ1-3; D is uncertain. Trimming shortened V by 0 bases and J by 4 bases, and 4 bases separated the two germline ends. CDR1 and CDR2 (germline): MGHRA, YSYEKL. The CDR3 totals 13 residues. The CDR3 DNA sequence: TGCGCCAGCAGCCAAGATTCAGGAAACACCATATATTTT. Amino acid sequence: CASSQDSGNTIYF.

About this clone: In the same sample, other DNA sequences code for this CDR3. The chain is built from TRBV18 and TRBJ2-7, with D tentatively TRBD2 (6 bases). This CDR3 is 14 amino acids long. The V and J ends lost 2 bases and 3 bases respectively, with 11 bases between them. From germline, CDR1 is KGHSH and CDR2 LQKENI. CDR3 region: CASSPSGGNYEQYF. DNA of the CDR3: TGTGCCAGCTCACCATCCGGGGGAAACTACGAGCAGTACTTC. Drawing the rest from reference TRBV18 and TRBJ2-7, the complete variable domain is NAGVMQNPRHLVRRRGQEARLRCSPMKGHSHVYWYRQLPEEGLKFMVYLQKENIIDESGMPKERFSAEFPKEGPSILRIQQVVRGDSAAYFCASSPSGGNYEQYFGPGTRLTVT.

The V and J genes are TRBV30 and TRBJ2-3; TRBD2 might be the D (6 bases). Trimming took off 5 bases at V and 3 bases at J, with 21 bases between the two ends. Germline V gene data show CDR1 as GTSNPN and CDR2 as SVGIG (reference sequence). The CDR3 length is 16 residues. The CDR3 is CAWRAWDGGWTDTQYF. CDR3 sequence (DNA): TGTGCCTGGCGTGCGTGGGACGGGGGTTGGACAGATACGCAGTATTTT.

This clone was counted ten times or more. The gene calls are TRBV9 and TRBJ2-3, with D perhaps TRBD1 (6 bases). CDR1 is SGDLS and CDR2 is YYNGEE in the germline V gene. CDR3 length: 17 residues. V shed 0 bases and J shed 2 bases, with 16 bases lying between them. In nucleotides, the CDR3 is TGTGCCAGCAGCGTAGCTCAGGGGATGGACCTCACAGATACGCAGTATTTT. Translated: CASSVAQGMDLTDTQYF.

The chain carries TRBV30 and TRBJ1-6; D is uncertain. V was clipped by 1 base and J by 5 bases, with 15 bases between them. Germline V gene lookup returns CDR1 GTSNPN and CDR2 SVGIG (reference sequence). This CDR3 comprises 16 residues. The CDR3 spells CAWSAPGGSDNSPLHF. CDR3 nucleotides: TGTGCCTGGAGTGCTCCGGGAGGTTCAGATAATTCACCCCTCCACTTT.

Remarks on this clone: The junction and the germline gene differ at one end; a read error may be behind it. The chain recombines TRBV7-7 with TRBJ2-2; a possible D gene is TRBD1 (5 bases). The CDR3 extends over 14 amino acids. Germline V gives CDR1 SSHAT, CDR2 FNYEAQ (reference sequence). The CDR3 nucleotides are TGTGCTAGCAGCTCCGACAGATACACCGGGGAGCTGTTTTTT. Its translation is CASSSDRYTGELFF.

The rearrangement links TRBV11-2 to TRBJ2-2; TRBD2 agrees at 11 bases. Germline values: CDR1 SGHAT, CDR2 FQNNGV. V gave up 5 bases and J gave up 1 base; unmatched junction bases: 3. CDR3 length equals 16 residues. The CDR3 loop is CASSRGTSGNTGELFF. CDR3 coding DNA: TGTGCCAGCAGCCGCGGGACTAGCGGGAACACCGGGGAGCTGTTTTTT.

The rearrangement joins TRBV11-2 to TRBJ1-6; a possible D gene is TRBD1 (5 bases). Germline loops: CDR1 SGHAT, CDR2 FQNNGV. The CDR3 length is 17 residues. The V and J ends lost 5 bases and 0 bases respectively, with 14 bases between them. CDR3 region: CASSPWDWSSYNSPLHF. The DNA of the CDR3 is TGTGCCAGCAGCCCCTGGGACTGGAGCTCCTATAATTCACCCCTCCACTTT.

The chain couples TRBV2 to TRBJ1-1; 10 nucleotides match TRBD1. Germline values: CDR1 SNHLY, CDR2 FYNNEI. Trimming removed 6 bases from V and 5 bases from J; junction bases left unmatched: 6. The CDR3 consists of 14 residues. CDR3 sequence reads: CASRPGQGETEAFF. The CDR3 DNA is TGTGCCAGCAGGCCAGGACAGGGGGAAACTGAAGCTTTCTTT.

The chain employs TRBV2 and TRBJ1-2; TRBD1 might be the D (6 bases). The V end was cut by 5 bases, the J end by 7 bases, with 17 bases between. The CDR3 consists of 14 residues. Germline loops: CDR1 SNHLY, CDR2 FYNNEI. CDR3 in amino acids: CASSPFSRGGGYTF. In nucleotides, the CDR3 is TGTGCCAGCAGTCCGTTCTCCAGGGGCGGTGGCTACACCTTC.

This clone was picked up a small number of times. The chain employs TRBV7-9 and TRBJ2-3; D uncertain. V was clipped by 1 base and J by 7 bases, with 6 bases between them. The CDR3 runs to 12 residues. The germline CDR1 and CDR2 sequences are SEHNR and FQNEAQ (reference sequence). The CDR3 spells CASSLVGHTQYF. In nucleotides, the CDR3 is TGTGCCAGCAGCTTAGTTGGGCATACGCAGTATTTT. Full variable domain (remainder filled in from reference TRBV7-9 and TRBJ2-3): DTGVSQNPRHKITKRGQNVTFRCDPISEHNRLYWYRQTLGQGPEFLTYFQNEAQLEKSRLLSDRFSAERPKGSFSTLEIQRTEQGDSAMYLCASSLVGHTQYFGPGTRLTVL.

This sequence joins TRBV18 and TRBJ1-2; 9 nucleotides line up with TRBD1. This CDR3 is 15 amino acids long. CDR1 is KGHSH, CDR2 LQKENI, per germline. The trim removed 4 bases at V and 3 bases at J, leaving 6 bases unmatched. The CDR3 region is CASSLGQGPHYGYTF. Written as DNA, the CDR3 is TGTGCCAGCTCACTGGGACAGGGACCTCACTATGGCTACACCTTC. Filled out from reference TRBV18 and TRBJ1-2, the complete variable domain reads NAGVMQNPRHLVRRRGQEARLRCSPMKGHSHVYWYRQLPEEGLKFMVYLQKENIIDESGMPKERFSAEFPKEGPSILRIQQVVRGDSAAYFCASSLGQGPHYGYTFGSGTRLTVV.

V gene TRBV6-2 or TRBV6-3 combines with J gene TRBJ2-3; D is possibly TRBD2 (5 bases). The germline V gene has CDR1 MNHEY and CDR2 SVGEGT. Trimming removed 5 bases from V and 0 bases from J, with 15 bases in between. The CDR3 extends over 16 amino acids. The CDR3 sequence is CASSTLETLSTDTQYF. The CDR3 DNA follows: TGTGCCAGCAGTACACTAGAGACACTTAGCACAGATACGCAGTATTTT.

DNA of the CDR3: TGCGCCAGCAGCAGGGGTAGACGAGCGGGAAGCACAGATACGCAGTATTTT. The encoded protein is CASSRGRRAGSTDTQYF. The chain has TRBV5-1 and TRBJ2-3, with 7 bases aligning to TRBD2. Germline CDR1 reads SGHRS; CDR2 reads YFSETQ. The CDR3 runs 17 residues. J gave up 0 bases and V 4 bases, and 11 bases lay outside the gene matches.

The rearrangement links TRBV6-2 or TRBV6-3 to TRBJ1-5, with 9 nucleotides matching TRBD1. CDR1 and CDR2 from the germline V gene are MNHEY and SVGEGT. The CDR3 loop spans 16 amino acids. Trimming at V came to 2 bases and at J to 2 bases, leaving 4 bases not matched to a gene. Here the CDR3 DNA reads TGTGCCAGCAGTTACCGGGGACAGGGCGGCAATCAGCCCCAGCATTTT. Amino acid sequence: CASSYRGQGGNQPQHF.

The chain employs TRBV29-1 and TRBJ1-1; 8 bases map to TRBD1. Germline V lookup: CDR1 SQVTM, CDR2 ANQGSEA. This CDR3 comprises 13 residues. V lost 7 bases to trimming and J lost 1 base; unmatched junction nucleotides: 5. The CDR3 sequence: CSGSGQANTEAFF. DNA for the CDR3: TGCAGCGGATCGGGACAGGCGAACACTGAAGCTTTCTTT.

V and J are TRBV7-9 and TRBJ1-2, with 10 bases lining up with TRBD1. Germline-derived CDR1 and CDR2 are SEHNR and FQNEAQ (reference sequence). The length of the CDR3 is 15 residues. With 1 base clipped from V and 4 bases from J, the junction kept 3 bases outside the gene matches. The CDR3 is CASSLGTGGGYGYTF. The DNA of the CDR3 is TGTGCCAGCAGCTTAGGGACAGGGGGTGGCTATGGCTACACCTTC.

This chain joins TRBV5-1 and TRBJ2-4; TRBD2 is a possible D gene (6 bases). V lost 0 bases and J lost 8, with 12 bases in between. Germline V CDR1 and CDR2: SGHRS, YFSETQ. CDR3 size: 14 residues. The CDR3 DNA reads as TGCGCCAGCAGCTTGGCCGGGGGAGAGGACATTCAGTACTTC. Translating gives CASSLAGGEDIQYF.

The chain recombines TRBV4-2 with TRBJ2-1, with 10 bases fitting TRBD2. The germline CDR1 and CDR2 sequences are LGHNA and YNFKEQ. The V and J ends lost 0 bases and 6 bases, in that order; junction bases with no gene match: 2. The CDR3 runs 15 residues. The CDR3 reads CASSQEKRGGNEQFF. The CDR3 coding sequence is TGTGCCAGCAGCCAAGAAAAGCGGGGGGGCAATGAGCAGTTCTTC.

This clone was observed a single time. The rearrangement links TRBV4-2 to TRBJ2-3; no reliable D call. Germline CDR1 reads LGHNA; CDR2 reads YNFKEQ. The germline V and J ends were trimmed by 0 bases and 6 bases, with 10 bases remaining between them. The CDR3 covers 14 residues. This chain's CDR3 is CASSQELLRDTQYF. CDR3 nucleotides: TGTGCCAGCAGCCAAGAGCTACTCCGGGATACGCAGTATTTT.

The chain has TRBV7-9 and TRBJ1-4; D possibly corresponds to TRBD1 (5 bases). Germline CDR1 reads SEHNR; CDR2 reads FQNEAQ (reference sequence). V was shortened by 2 bases and J by 6 bases, with 10 bases between the two germline ends. CDR3 length: 14 amino acids. Written as DNA, the CDR3 is TGTGCCAGCAGCTTACAGGGAAGATATGAAAAACTGTTTTTT. Translation: CASSLQGRYEKLFF.